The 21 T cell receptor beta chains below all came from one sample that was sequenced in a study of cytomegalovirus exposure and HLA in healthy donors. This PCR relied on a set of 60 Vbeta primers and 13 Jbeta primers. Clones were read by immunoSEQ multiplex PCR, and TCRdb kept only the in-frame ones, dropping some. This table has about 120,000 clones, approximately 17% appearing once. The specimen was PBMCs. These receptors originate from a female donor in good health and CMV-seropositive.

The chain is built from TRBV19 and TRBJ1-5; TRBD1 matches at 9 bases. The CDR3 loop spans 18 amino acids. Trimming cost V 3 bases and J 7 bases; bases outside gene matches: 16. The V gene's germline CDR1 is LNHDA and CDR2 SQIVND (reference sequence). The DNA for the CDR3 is TGTGCCAGTAGTATTGGCCCCTCGGGACAGGGACCGTCGCAGCCCCAGCATTTT. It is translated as CASSIGPSGQGPSQPQHF. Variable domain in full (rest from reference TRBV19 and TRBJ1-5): DGGITQSPKYLFRKEGQNVTLSCEQNLNHDAMYWYRQDPGQGLRLIYYSQIVNDFQKGDIAEGYSVSREKKESFPLTVTSAQKNPTAFYLCASSIGPSGQGPSQPQHFGDGTRLSIL.

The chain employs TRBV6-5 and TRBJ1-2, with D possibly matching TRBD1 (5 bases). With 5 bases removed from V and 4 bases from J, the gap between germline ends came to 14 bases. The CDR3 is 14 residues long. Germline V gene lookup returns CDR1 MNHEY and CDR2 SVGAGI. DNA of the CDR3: TGTGCCAGCAGTGCCCAGGGAGGGAGCTATGGCTACACCTTC. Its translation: CASSAQGGSYGYTF.

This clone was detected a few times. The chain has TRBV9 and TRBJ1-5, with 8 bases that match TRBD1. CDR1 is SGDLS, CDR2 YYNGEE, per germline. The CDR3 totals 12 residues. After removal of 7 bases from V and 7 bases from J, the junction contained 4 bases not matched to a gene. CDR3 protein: CASGTGGQPQHF. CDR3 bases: TGTGCCAGCGGCACAGGGGGACAGCCCCAGCATTTT.

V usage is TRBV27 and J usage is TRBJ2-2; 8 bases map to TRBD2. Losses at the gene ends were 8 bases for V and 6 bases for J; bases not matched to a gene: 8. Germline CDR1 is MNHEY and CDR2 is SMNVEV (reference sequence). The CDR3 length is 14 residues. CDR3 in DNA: TGTGCCAGCGGGGGACTAGTTAAGGCCGGGGAGCTGTTTTTT. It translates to CASGGLVKAGELFF.

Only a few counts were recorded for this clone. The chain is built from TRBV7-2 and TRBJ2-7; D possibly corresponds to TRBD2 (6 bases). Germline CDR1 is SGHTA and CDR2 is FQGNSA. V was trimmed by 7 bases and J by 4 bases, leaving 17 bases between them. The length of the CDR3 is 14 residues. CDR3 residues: CASTWDSSAYEQYF. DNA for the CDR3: TGTGCCAGCACCTGGGACTCCTCAGCATACGAGCAGTACTTC.

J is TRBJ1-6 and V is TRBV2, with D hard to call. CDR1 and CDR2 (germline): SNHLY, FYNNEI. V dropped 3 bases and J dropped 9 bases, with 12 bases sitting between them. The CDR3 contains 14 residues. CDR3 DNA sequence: TGTGCCAGCAGTGATTCGGGGAAAGGTTCACCCCTCCACTTT. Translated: CASSDSGKGSPLHF.

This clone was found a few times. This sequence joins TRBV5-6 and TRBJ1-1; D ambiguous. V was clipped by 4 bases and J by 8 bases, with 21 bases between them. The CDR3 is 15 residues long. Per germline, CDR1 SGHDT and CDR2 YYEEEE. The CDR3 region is CASSPEPGRGGEAFF. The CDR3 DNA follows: TGTGCCAGCAGCCCAGAACCCGGCCGTGGAGGGGAAGCTTTCTTT.

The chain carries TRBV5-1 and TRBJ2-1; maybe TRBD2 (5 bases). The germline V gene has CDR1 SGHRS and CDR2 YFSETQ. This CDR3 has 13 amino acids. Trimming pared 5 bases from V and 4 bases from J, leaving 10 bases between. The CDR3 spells CASSPRTYNEQFF. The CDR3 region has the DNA TGCGCCAGCAGTCCCCGGACTTACAATGAGCAGTTCTTC.

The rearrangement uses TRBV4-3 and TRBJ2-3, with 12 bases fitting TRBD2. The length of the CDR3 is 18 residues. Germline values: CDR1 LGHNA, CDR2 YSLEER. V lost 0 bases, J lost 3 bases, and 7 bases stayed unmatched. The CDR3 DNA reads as TGCGCCAGCAGCCAAGATCCCCCTAGCGGGGGGGGAACAGATACGCAGTATTTT. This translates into CASSQDPPSGGGTDTQYF.

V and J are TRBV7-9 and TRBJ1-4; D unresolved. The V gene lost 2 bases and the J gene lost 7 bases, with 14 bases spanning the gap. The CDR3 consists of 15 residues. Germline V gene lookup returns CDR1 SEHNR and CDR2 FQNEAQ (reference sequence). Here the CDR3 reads CASSLPRVLGEKLFF. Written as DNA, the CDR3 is TGTGCCAGCAGCTTACCTCGGGTTCTCGGTGAAAAACTGTTTTTT.

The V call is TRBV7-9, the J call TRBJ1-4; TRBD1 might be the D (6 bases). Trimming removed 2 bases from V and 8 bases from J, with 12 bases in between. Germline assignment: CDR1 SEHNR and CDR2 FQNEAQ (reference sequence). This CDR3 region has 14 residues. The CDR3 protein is CASSLTEQGEKLFF. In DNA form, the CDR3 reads TGTGCCAGCAGCTTAACTGAACAGGGCGAAAAACTGTTTTTT.

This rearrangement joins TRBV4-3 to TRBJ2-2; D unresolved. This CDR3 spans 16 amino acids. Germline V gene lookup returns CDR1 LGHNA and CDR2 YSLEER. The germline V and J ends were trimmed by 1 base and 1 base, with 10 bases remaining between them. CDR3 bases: TGCGCCAGCAGCCAAGCCCTTATAGAGAACACCGGGGAGCTGTTTTTT. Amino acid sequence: CASSQALIENTGELFF.

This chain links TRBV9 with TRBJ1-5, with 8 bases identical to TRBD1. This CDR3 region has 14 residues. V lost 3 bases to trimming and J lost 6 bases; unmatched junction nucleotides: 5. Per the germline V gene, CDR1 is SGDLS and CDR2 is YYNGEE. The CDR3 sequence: CASSATGTGQPQHF. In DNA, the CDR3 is TGTGCCAGCAGCGCAACCGGGACAGGTCAGCCCCAGCATTTT. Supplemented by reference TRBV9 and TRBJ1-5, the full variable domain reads DSGVTQTPKHLITATGQRVTLRCSPRSGDLSVYWYQQSLDQGLQFLIQYYNGEERAKGNILERFSAQQFPDLHSELNLSSLELGDSALYFCASSATGTGQPQHFGDGTRLSIL.

The CDR3 DNA sequence: TGTGCCAGCTCCCCTCCGGCGGGGAGTGCTTTCTTT. Protein: CASSPPAGSAFF. This sequence joins TRBV7-9 and TRBJ1-1; D is unresolved. The V and J ends lost 8 bases and 11 bases respectively, with 18 bases between them. CDR3 size: 12 residues. The V gene's germline CDR1 is SEHNR and CDR2 FQNEAQ (reference sequence).

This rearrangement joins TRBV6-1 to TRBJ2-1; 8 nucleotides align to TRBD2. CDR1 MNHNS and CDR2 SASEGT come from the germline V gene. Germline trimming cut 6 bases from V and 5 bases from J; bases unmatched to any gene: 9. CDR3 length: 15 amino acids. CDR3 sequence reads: CASRRTSGADNEQFF. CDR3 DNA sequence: TGTGCCAGCAGGCGTACTAGCGGAGCGGACAATGAGCAGTTCTTC.

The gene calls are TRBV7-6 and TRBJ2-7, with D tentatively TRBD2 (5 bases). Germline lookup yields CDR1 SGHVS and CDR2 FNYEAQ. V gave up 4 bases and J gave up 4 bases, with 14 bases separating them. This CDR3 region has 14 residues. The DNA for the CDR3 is TGTGCCAGCAGCTCCGGTCTCGGGGATTACGAGCAGTACTTC. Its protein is CASSSGLGDYEQYF. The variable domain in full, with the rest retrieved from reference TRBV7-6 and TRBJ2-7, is GAGVSQSPRYKVTKRGQDVALRCDPISGHVSLYWYRQALGQGPEFLTYFNYEAQQDKSGLPNDRFSAERPEGSISTLTIQRTEQRDSAMYRCASSSGLGDYEQYFGPGTRLTVT.

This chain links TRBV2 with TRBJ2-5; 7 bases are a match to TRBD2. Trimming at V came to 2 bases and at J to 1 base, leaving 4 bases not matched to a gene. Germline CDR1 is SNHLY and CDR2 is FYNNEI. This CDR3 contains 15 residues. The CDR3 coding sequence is TGTGCCAGCAGTGAATCGGGCGGGGGCCAAGAGACCCAGTACTTC. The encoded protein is CASSESGGGQETQYF.

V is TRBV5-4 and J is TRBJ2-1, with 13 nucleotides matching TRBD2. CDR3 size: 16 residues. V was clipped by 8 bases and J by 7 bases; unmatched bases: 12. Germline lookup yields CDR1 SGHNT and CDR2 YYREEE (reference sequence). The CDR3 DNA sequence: TGTGCCAGTGGGGCAGGGACTAGCGGGATTCGGAATGAGCAGTTCTTC. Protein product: CASGAGTSGIRNEQFF.

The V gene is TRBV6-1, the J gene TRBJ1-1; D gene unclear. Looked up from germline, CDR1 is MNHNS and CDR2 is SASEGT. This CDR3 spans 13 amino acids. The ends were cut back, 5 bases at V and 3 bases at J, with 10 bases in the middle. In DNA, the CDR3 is TGTGCCAGCAGTTTCTCTCCCTACACTGAAGCTTTCTTT. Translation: CASSFSPYTEAFF.

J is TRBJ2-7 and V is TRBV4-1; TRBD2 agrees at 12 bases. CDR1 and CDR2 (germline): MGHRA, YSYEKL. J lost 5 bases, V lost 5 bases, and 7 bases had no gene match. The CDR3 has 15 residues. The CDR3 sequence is CASSETSGSRNEQYF. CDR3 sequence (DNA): TGCGCCAGCAGCGAGACTAGCGGGAGTCGGAACGAGCAGTACTTC.

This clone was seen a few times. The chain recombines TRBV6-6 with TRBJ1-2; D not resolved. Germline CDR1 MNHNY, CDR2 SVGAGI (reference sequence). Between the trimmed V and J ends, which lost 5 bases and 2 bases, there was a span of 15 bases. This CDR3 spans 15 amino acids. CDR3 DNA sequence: TGTGCCAGCAGTACCCGGTCACAGCCAAACTATGGCTACACCTTC. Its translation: CASSTRSQPNYGYTF.